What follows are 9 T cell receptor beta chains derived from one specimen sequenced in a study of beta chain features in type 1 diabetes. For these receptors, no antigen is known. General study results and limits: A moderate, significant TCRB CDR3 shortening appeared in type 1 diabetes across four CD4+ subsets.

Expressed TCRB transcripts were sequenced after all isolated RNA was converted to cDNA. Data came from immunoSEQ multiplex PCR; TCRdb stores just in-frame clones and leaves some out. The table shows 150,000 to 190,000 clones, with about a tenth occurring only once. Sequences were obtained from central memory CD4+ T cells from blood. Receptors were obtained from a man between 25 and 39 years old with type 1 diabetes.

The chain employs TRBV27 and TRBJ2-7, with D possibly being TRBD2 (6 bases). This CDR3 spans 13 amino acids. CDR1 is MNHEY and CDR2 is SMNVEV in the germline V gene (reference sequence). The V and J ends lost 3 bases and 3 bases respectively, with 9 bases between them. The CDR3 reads CASSLGRGYEQYF. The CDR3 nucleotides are TGTGCCAGCAGTTTGGGGCGGGGCTACGAGCAGTACTTC.

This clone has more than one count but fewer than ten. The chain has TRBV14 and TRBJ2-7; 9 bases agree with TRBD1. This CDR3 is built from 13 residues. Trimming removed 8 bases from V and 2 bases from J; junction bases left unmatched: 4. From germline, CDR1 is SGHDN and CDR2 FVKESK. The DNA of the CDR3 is TGTGCCAGCTCCGGGACAGGGACCTACGAGCAGTACTTC. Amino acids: CASSGTGTYEQYF.

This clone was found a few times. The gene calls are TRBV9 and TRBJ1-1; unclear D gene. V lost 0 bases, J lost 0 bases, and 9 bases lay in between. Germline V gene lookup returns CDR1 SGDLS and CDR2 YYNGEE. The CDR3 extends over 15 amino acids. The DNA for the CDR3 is TGTGCCAGCAGCGTAGATTCCAGAATGAACACTGAAGCTTTCTTT. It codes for CASSVDSRMNTEAFF.

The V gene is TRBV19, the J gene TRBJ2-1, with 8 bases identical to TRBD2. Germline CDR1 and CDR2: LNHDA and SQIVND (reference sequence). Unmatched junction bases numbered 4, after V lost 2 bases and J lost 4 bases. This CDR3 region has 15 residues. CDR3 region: CASSISGRVYNEQFF. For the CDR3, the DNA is TGTGCCAGTAGTATATCCGGGAGGGTGTACAATGAGCAGTTCTTC.

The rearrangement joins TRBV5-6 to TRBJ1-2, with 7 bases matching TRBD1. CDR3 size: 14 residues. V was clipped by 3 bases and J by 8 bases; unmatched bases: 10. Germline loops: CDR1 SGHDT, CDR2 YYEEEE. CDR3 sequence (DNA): TGTGCCAGCAGCTCGACAGGGATTGCCAAAGGCTACACCTTC. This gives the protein CASSSTGIAKGYTF.

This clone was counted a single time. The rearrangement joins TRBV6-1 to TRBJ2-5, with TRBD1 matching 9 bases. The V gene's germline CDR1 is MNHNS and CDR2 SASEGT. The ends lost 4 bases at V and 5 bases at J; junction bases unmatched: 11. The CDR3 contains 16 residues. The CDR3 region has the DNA TGTGCCAGCAGTGCGGGACAGGGAAGGTTGTGGGAGACCCAGTACTTC. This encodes CASSAGQGRLWETQYF.

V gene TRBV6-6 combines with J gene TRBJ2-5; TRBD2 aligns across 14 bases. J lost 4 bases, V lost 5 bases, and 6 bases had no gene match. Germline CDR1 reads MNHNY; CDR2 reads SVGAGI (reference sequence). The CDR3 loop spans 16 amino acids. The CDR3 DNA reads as TGTGCCAGCAGTGGGACTAGCGGGAGACTAGGAGAGACCCAGTACTTC. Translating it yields CASSGTSGRLGETQYF.

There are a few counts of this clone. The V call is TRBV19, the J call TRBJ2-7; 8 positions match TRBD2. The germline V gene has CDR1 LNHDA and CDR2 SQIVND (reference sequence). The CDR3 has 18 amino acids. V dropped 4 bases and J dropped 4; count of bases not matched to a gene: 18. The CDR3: CASSTASGASGSRYEQYF. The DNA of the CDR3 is TGTGCCAGTAGTACCGCTTCTGGCGCGAGCGGGAGTAGGTACGAGCAGTACTTC.

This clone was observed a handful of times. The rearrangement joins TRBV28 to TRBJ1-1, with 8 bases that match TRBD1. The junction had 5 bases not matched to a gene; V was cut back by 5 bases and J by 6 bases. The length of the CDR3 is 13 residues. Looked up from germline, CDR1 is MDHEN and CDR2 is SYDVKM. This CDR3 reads CASSPPDRAEAFF. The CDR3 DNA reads TGTGCCAGCAGTCCTCCGGACAGGGCTGAAGCTTTCTTT.